These 22 T cell receptor beta chains were all obtained from the same sample, sequenced in a study of T cells in Graves' hyperthyroidism and ophthalmopathy. Authors of the study amplified TCR beta CDR3 regions from RNA transcripts. The HTBI set primed first-round TCR CDR3 RT-PCR. Each CDR3 protein gets one entry after TCRdb re-called the multiplex PCR reads with MiXCR. The sample contains about 480,000 distinct CDR3 sequences, around 22% of which appear only once. The sample was blood. These receptors were taken from a woman in her twenties or thirties with Graves' ophthalmopathy.

The chain has TRBV6-2 or TRBV6-3 and TRBJ2-7; TRBD1 matches 10 bases. This CDR3 contains 18 residues. Germline values: CDR1 MNHEY, CDR2 SVGEGT. V gave up 0 bases and J gave up 3 bases; unmatched junction bases: 11. The CDR3 here is CASSYSAGQGISYYEQYF. The CDR3 region has the DNA TGTGCCAGCAGTTACTCCGCGGGACAGGGGATCTCCTACTACGAGCAGTACTTC.

This clonotype was observed many times. This chain uses TRBV12-3 or TRBV12-4 with TRBJ2-7; 7 nucleotides align to TRBD1. J lost 2 bases, V lost 3 bases, and 4 bases had no gene match. The CDR3 spans 14 residues. This CDR3 is CASSFGDSTYEQYF. The CDR3 DNA is TGTGCCAGCAGTTTCGGGGACAGTACCTACGAGCAGTACTTC.

This clonotype was seen repeatedly, ten times or more. The V call is TRBV6-1, the J call TRBJ2-3; D is possibly TRBD1 or TRBD2 (5 bases each). This CDR3 is 13 amino acids long. The ends were cut back, 7 bases at V and 7 bases at J, with 15 bases in the middle. Germline lookup yields CDR1 MNHNS and CDR2 SASEGT. CDR3 bases: TGTGCCAGCACCCCGCCCGGGACCAATACGCAGTATTTT. It translates to CASTPPGTNTQYF.

This clonotype was found many times. The CDR3 does not close with the conserved phenylalanine or tryptophan, likely indicating a read error. The chain has TRBV29-1 and TRBJ2-7; 7 nucleotides agree with TRBD1. Trimming at V came to 6 bases and at J to 0 bases, leaving 11 bases not matched to a gene. The CDR3 runs to 15 residues. Germline values: CDR1 SQVTM, CDR2 ANQGSEA. CDR3 residues: CSVTVGTVSSYEQYL. CDR3 coding DNA: TGCAGCGTAACTGTGGGGACAGTCAGCTCCTACGAGCAGTACCTC.

The genes are TRBV20-1 and TRBJ2-7; unclear D gene. Trimming removed 1 base from V and 2 bases from J, with 9 bases in between. The CDR3 extends over 13 amino acids. Germline values: CDR1 DFQATT, CDR2 SNEGSKA (reference sequence). This chain's CDR3 is CSARVPSTYEQYF. The CDR3 DNA reads as TGCAGTGCTAGAGTCCCCAGCACCTACGAGCAGTACTTC.

Ten or more counts support this clonotype. The V and J genes are TRBV12-3 or TRBV12-4 and TRBJ2-5; D is possibly TRBD2 (5 bases). There are 12 residues in the CDR3. The V end was cut by 6 bases, the J end by 5 bases, with 10 bases between. The CDR3 nucleotides read TGTGCCAGCAGGAGGGAAGAGGAGACCCAGTACTTC. It specifies CASRREEETQYF.

V gene TRBV20-1 combines with J gene TRBJ1-5; D gene uncertain. With 6 bases removed from V and 0 bases from J, the gap between germline ends came to 9 bases. CDR1 is DFQATT, CDR2 SNEGSKA, per germline (reference sequence). CDR3 size: 13 residues. The CDR3 DNA reads TGCAGTGCCTCACGGACTAGCAATCAGCCCCAGCATTTT. This gives the protein CSASRTSNQPQHF.

This clonotype has a count of ten or more. This chain connects TRBV6-5 to TRBJ2-5, with a possible D match to TRBD1 (6 bases). Germline CDR1 MNHEY, CDR2 SVGAGI. V was pared by 6 bases and J by 5 bases, with 13 bases between. The CDR3 spans 13 residues. The CDR3 coding sequence is TGTGCCAGCAGATCAACAGGGACGGAGACCCAGTACTTC. Protein sequence: CASRSTGTETQYF.

This clonotype was seen many times. The rearrangement uses TRBV12-3 or TRBV12-4 and TRBJ1-1; D is unresolved. The ends were cut back, 8 bases at V and 0 bases at J, with 10 bases in the middle. This CDR3 is built from 13 residues. In DNA form, the CDR3 reads TGTGCCAGCGTTGTTCCGGTGAACACTGAAGCTTTCTTT. Its translation is CASVVPVNTEAFF.

This clonotype showed up many times. CDR3 nucleotides: TGCGCCAGCAGCCAAGTCGGGACAGTGAACGGGGAGCTGTTTTTT. Translation: CASSQVGTVNGELFF. The chain couples TRBV4-1 to TRBJ2-2; 7 bases are a match to TRBD1. V dropped 1 base and J dropped 7; count of bases not matched to a gene: 6. The germline V gene has CDR1 MGHRA and CDR2 YSYEKL. The CDR3 sequence is 15 residues long.

The rearrangement joins TRBV6-1 to TRBJ2-7; TRBD1 aligns across 9 bases. The V and J ends lost 5 bases and 2 bases, in that order; junction bases with no gene match: 7. CDR1 MNHNS and CDR2 SASEGT come from the germline V gene. CDR3 length: 15 amino acids. CDR3 sequence: CASSRDRDQPYEQYF. In nucleotides, the CDR3 is TGTGCCAGCAGTAGGGACAGGGACCAGCCCTACGAGCAGTACTTC.

This clonotype has more than one count but fewer than ten. This sequence joins TRBV9 and TRBJ2-5; 8 bases align to TRBD1. With V trimmed by 0 bases and J by 8 bases, 3 bases remained unmatched. The CDR3 is 13 amino acids. Per the germline V gene, CDR1 is SGDLS and CDR2 is YYNGEE. CDR3 sequence reads: CASSVDGTGTQYF. CDR3 nucleotide sequence: TGTGCCAGCAGCGTAGATGGGACAGGTACCCAGTACTTC.

The sample holds many counts of this clonotype. The chain recombines TRBV20-1 with TRBJ2-4, with 7 bases fitting TRBD2. The trim removed 0 bases at V and 3 bases at J, leaving 5 bases unmatched. CDR3 length: 15 amino acids. In germline, CDR1 is DFQATT, CDR2 SNEGSKA (reference sequence). This CDR3 is CSAREGRGSKNIQYF. In nucleotides, the CDR3 is TGCAGTGCTAGAGAGGGGAGGGGTAGCAAAAACATTCAGTACTTC.

This clonotype was detected only a few times. The chain recombines TRBV20-1 with TRBJ2-7, with D possibly being TRBD2 (5 bases). The germline V and J ends were trimmed by 7 bases and 1 base, with 11 bases remaining between them. Germline CDR1 DFQATT, CDR2 SNEGSKA (reference sequence). The CDR3 loop spans 12 amino acids. For the CDR3, the DNA is TGCAGTGGCCAGCGGCCGTCCTACGAGCAGTACTTC. It yields the protein CSGQRPSYEQYF.

There are many counts of this clonotype. The rearrangement uses TRBV30 and TRBJ1-1; perhaps TRBD1 as D (5 bases). This CDR3 has 13 residues. Between the trimmed V and J ends, which lost 3 bases and 1 base, there was a span of 9 bases. Germline V gives CDR1 GTSNPN, CDR2 SVGIG (reference sequence). Here the CDR3 DNA reads TGTGCCTGGAGCGGGACGACGAACACTGAAGCTTTCTTT. This gives the protein CAWSGTTNTEAFF.

The chain carries TRBV6-1 and TRBJ2-3, with 10 bases aligning to TRBD2. Trimming removed 8 bases from V and 4 bases from J; junction bases left unmatched: 9. This CDR3 is 15 amino acids long. Germline values: CDR1 MNHNS, CDR2 SASEGT. Written as DNA, the CDR3 is TGTGCCAGCTCGACCTCCAGCGGGGGGGCAGATACGCAGTATTTT. Its translation is CASSTSSGGADTQYF.

This clonotype has at least ten counts. V usage is TRBV12-3 or TRBV12-4 and J usage is TRBJ2-7; the D is unclear. This CDR3 has 12 amino acids. The V end was cut by 0 bases, the J end by 7 bases, with 7 bases between. Written as DNA, the CDR3 is TGTGCCAGCAGTTTAGCAGGGCCTGAGCAGTACTTC. It encodes CASSLAGPEQYF.

This clonotype occurred many times. In DNA form, the CDR3 reads TGTGCCAGCAGCCGAAGAACAGGACAGGGGAACTATGGCTACACCTTC. It is translated as CASSRRTGQGNYGYTF. V is TRBV7-6 and J is TRBJ1-2, with 9 nucleotides matching TRBD1. The CDR3 extends over 16 amino acids. Losses at the gene ends were 5 bases for V and 2 bases for J; bases not matched to a gene: 9. CDR1 and CDR2 from the germline V gene are SGHVS and FNYEAQ.

V gene TRBV5-6 combines with J gene TRBJ1-6; TRBD1 might be the D (6 bases). Germline assignment: CDR1 SGHDT and CDR2 YYEEEE. This CDR3 has 14 residues. V was cut by 3 bases and J by 5 bases, with 9 bases left in between. CDR3 bases: TGTGCCAGCAGCTCCTGGACAGATAATTCACCCCTCCACTTT. Translating gives CASSSWTDNSPLHF.

This clonotype was counted only a few times. The chain couples TRBV6-5 to TRBJ2-7, with 8 bases lining up with TRBD2. This CDR3 region has 13 residues. V lost 2 bases and J lost 5; bases outside the gene matches: 2. Germline loops: CDR1 MNHEY, CDR2 SVGAGI. The CDR3 loop is CASSYATSDEQYF. CDR3 sequence (DNA): TGTGCCAGCAGTTACGCGACTAGCGACGAGCAGTACTTC.

The chain combines TRBV28 with TRBJ1-2; D unclear. The germline CDR1 and CDR2 sequences are MDHEN and SYDVKM. CDR3 length: 12 amino acids. V was trimmed by 2 bases and J by 8 bases, leaving 9 bases between them. CDR3 sequence: CASSLKGGGYTF. The CDR3 coding sequence is TGTGCCAGCAGTTTAAAGGGAGGCGGCTACACCTTC.

V is TRBV6-2 or TRBV6-3 and J is TRBJ1-5; 7 bases are shared with TRBD1. The CDR3 extends over 16 amino acids. The junction had 19 bases not matched to a gene; V was cut back by 11 bases and J by 6 bases. Germline V gene sequence: CDR1 MNHEY, CDR2 SVGEGT. CDR3 sequence (DNA): TGTGCCGTTCAGAAGCTGGCTCGCGACAGGGTTCAGCCCCAGCATTTT. Translated, it gives CAVQKLARDRVQPQHF.